The T cell receptor (beta chain) under discussion was sequenced for a study of blood T cells in healthy people across ages. Study-wide results and limits: As age increased, TCR beta diversity per million T cells fell in a roughly linear fashion. One million T cells yielded diversity estimates that were considered underestimates.

This CDR3 comprises 15 residues. Remarks on this clonotype: Its matching antigen is unknown.

Next came a second PCR, run for about 7 to 12 cycles, which used a sample-barcoded 5' primer along with a J-beta primer mix. TCRdb fed the 5' RACE reads into MiXCR, producing one record per CDR3 protein. The repertoire holds about a million distinct CDR3 sequences, about 48% seen once, with under 15% in the top ten. The sample, roughly 9.1 milliliters of peripheral blood, was drawn from each donor. A minimum of 5 micrograms of total RNA was extracted per sample. The V and J genes are TRBV21-1 and TRBJ2-1; TRBD2 is the table's D call and was not checked against the DNA. TRBV21-1 is annotated as a pseudogene. Sample: blood. The clonotype comes from a man younger than 45 in good health. The CDR3 sequence: CASSKGPGRGVEQFF. The DNA of the CDR3 is TGTGCCAGCAGCAAAGGGCCGGGGAGGGGGGTTGAGCAGTTCTTC.